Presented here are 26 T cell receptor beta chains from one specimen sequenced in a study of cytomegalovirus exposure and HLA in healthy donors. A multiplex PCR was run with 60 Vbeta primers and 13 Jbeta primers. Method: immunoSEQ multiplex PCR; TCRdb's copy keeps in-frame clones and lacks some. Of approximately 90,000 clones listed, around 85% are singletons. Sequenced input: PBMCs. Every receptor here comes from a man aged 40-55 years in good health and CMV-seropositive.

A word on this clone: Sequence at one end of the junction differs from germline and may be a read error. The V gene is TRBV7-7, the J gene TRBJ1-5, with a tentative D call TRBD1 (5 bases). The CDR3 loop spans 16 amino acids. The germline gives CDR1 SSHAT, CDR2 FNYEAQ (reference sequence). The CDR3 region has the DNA TGTGCTAGCAGCTTAGCCTGGGGCATTTGCAATCAGCCCCAGCATTTT. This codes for CASSLAWGICNQPQHF.

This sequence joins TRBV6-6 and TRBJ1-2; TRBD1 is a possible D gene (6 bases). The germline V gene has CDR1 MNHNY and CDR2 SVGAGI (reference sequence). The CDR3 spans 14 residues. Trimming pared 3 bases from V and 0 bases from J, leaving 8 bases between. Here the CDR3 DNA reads TGTGCCAGCAGTTATGGACAGACTAACTATGGCTACACCTTC. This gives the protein CASSYGQTNYGYTF.

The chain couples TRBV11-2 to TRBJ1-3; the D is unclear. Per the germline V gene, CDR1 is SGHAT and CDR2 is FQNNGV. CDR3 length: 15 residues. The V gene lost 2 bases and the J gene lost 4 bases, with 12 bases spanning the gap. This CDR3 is CASSLQSVKGNTIYF. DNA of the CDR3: TGTGCCAGCAGCTTACAATCGGTTAAGGGAAACACCATATATTTT.

CDR3 bases: TGCGCCAGCAGCCTTTCCGGACAGGTGAACACTGAAGCTTTCTTT. Translation gives CASSLSGQVNTEAFF. This sequence joins TRBV4-1 and TRBJ1-1, with 7 bases identical to TRBD1. The length of the CDR3 is 15 residues. Losses at the gene ends were 4 bases for V and 0 bases for J; bases not matched to a gene: 5. The V gene's germline CDR1 is MGHRA and CDR2 YSYEKL.

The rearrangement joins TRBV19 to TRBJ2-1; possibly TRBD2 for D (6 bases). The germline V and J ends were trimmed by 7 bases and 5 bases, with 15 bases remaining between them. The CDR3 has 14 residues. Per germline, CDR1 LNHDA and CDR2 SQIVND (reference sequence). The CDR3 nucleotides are TGTGCCAGTAATAGGGGACTGGAGAACAATGAGCAGTTCTTC. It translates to CASNRGLENNEQFF.

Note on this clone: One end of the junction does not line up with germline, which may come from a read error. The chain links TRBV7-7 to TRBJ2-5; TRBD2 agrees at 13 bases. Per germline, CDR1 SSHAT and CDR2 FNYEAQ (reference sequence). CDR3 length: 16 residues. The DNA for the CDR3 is TGTGCTAGCAGCCCGTTGACTAGCGGGGGGCGGGAGACCCAGTACTTC. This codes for CASSPLTSGGRETQYF.

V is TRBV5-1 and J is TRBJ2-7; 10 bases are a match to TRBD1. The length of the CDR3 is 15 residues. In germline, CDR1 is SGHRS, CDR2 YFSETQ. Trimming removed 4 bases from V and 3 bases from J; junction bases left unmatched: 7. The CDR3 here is CASSTTGTGVYEQYF. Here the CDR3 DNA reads TGCGCCAGCAGCACAACCGGGACAGGGGTCTACGAGCAGTACTTC. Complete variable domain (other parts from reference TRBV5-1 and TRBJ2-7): KAGVTQTPRYLIKTRGQQVTLSCSPISGHRSVSWYQQTPGQGLQFLFEYFSETQRNKGNFPGRFSGRQFSNSRSEMNVSTLELGDSALYLCASSTTGTGVYEQYFGPGTRLTVT.

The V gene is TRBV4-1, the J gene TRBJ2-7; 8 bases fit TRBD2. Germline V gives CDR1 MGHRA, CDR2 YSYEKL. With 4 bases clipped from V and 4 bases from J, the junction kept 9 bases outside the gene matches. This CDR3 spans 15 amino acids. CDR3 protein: CASSRLVGLAYEQYF. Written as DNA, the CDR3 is TGCGCCAGCAGCCGGCTCGTAGGACTAGCTTACGAGCAGTACTTC.

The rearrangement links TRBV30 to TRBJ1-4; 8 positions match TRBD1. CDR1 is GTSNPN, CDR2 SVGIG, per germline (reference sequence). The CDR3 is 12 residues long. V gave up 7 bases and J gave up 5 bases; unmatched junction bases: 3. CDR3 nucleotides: TGTGCCTTACAGGGGGGAAATGAAAAACTGTTTTTT. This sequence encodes CALQGGNEKLFF. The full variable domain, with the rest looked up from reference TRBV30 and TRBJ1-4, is SQTIHQWPATLVQPVGSPLSLECTVEGTSNPNLYWYRQAAGRGLQLLFYSVGIGQISSEVPQNLSASRPQDRQFILSSKKLLLSDSGFYLCALQGGNEKLFFGSGTQLSVL.

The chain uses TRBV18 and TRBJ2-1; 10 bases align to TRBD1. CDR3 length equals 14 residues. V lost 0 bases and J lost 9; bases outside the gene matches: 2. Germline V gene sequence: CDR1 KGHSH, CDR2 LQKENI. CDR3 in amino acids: CASSPPTGGFEQFF. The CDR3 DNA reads TGTGCCAGCTCACCACCGACAGGGGGCTTTGAGCAGTTCTTC.

The CDR3 nucleotides are TGTGCCAGCAGGAGACAGGGTGGGGAGACCCAGTACTTC. It yields the protein CASRRQGGETQYF. The chain recombines TRBV6-5 with TRBJ2-5, with 7 bases that match TRBD1. The germline V gene has CDR1 MNHEY and CDR2 SVGAGI. Trimming at V came to 6 bases and at J to 5 bases, leaving 6 bases not matched to a gene. The CDR3 has 13 residues.

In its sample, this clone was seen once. As DNA, the CDR3 is TGTGCCAGCTCGGTGACGGGTGGCCAAGAGACCCAGTACTTC. Protein product: CASSVTGGQETQYF. This chain uses TRBV18 with TRBJ2-5; D is undetermined. CDR1 and CDR2 (germline): KGHSH, LQKENI. V lost 6 bases and J 1 base, leaving 12 bases between the germline ends. The CDR3 is 14 residues long.

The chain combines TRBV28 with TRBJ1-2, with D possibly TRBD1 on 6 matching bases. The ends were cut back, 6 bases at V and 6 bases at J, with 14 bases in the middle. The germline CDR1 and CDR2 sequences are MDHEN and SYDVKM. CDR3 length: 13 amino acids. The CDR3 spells CASSEKYRDGYTF. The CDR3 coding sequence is TGTGCCAGCAGCGAAAAGTACAGGGATGGCTACACCTTC.

CDR3 nucleotides: TGTGCCAGCAGCCTTTCACTAGCGGGGGGCTCCTACGAGCAGTACTTC. It codes for CASSLSLAGGSYEQYF. The chain carries TRBV11-3 and TRBJ2-7; 12 bases align to TRBD2. Looked up from germline, CDR1 is SGHNT and CDR2 is YENEEA. This CDR3 spans 16 amino acids. V gave up 5 bases and J gave up 0 bases; unmatched junction bases: 5.

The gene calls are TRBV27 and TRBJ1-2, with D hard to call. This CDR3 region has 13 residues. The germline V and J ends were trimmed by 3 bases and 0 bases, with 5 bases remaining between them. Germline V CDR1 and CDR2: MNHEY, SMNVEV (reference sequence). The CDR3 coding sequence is TGTGCCAGCAGTTTTGGAGCTAACTATGGCTACACCTTC. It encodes CASSFGANYGYTF.

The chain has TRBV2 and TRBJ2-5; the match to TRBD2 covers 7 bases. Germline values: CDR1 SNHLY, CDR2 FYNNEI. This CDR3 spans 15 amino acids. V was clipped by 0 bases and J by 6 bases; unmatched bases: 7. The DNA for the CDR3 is TGTGCCAGCAGTGAAGCGGGGGGGGGTGGCAAGACCCAGTACTTC. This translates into CASSEAGGGGKTQYF.

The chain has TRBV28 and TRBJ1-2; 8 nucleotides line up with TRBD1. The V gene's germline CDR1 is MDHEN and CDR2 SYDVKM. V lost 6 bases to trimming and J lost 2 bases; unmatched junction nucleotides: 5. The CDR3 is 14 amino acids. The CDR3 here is CASRYTGGNYGYTF. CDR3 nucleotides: TGTGCCAGCAGGTACACAGGGGGGAACTATGGCTACACCTTC.

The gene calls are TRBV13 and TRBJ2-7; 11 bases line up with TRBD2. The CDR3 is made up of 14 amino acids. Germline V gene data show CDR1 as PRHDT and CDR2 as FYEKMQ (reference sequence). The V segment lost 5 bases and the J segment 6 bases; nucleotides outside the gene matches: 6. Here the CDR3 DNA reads TGTGCCAGCAGCATGCTAGCGGGAGGTCTCGAGCAGTACTTC. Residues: CASSMLAGGLEQYF.

The CDR3 loop reads CASSRGDQPQHF. For the CDR3, the DNA is TGTGCCAGCAGCCGGGGGGACCAGCCCCAGCATTTT. The rearrangement joins TRBV7-2 to TRBJ1-5; D might be TRBD1 (5 bases). There are 12 residues in the CDR3. V was clipped by 5 bases and J by 7 bases, with 9 bases between them. The germline V gene encodes CDR1 SGHTA and CDR2 FQGNSA. The whole variable domain, remainder taken from reference TRBV7-2 and TRBJ1-5, is GAGVSQSPSNKVTEKGKDVELRCDPISGHTALYWYRQSLGQGLEFLIYFQGNSAPDKSGLPSDRFSAERTGGSVSTLTIQRTQQEDSAVYLCASSRGDQPQHFGDGTRLSIL.

The DNA for the CDR3 is TGTGCCAGCAGCCAGTTTGATGAGCAGTTCTTC. Its protein is CASSQFDEQFF. This chain uses TRBV6-6 with TRBJ2-1; no clear D gene. Trimming shortened V by 6 bases and J by 8 bases, and 8 bases separated the two germline ends. The germline gives CDR1 MNHNY, CDR2 SVGAGI (reference sequence). CDR3 length equals 11 residues.

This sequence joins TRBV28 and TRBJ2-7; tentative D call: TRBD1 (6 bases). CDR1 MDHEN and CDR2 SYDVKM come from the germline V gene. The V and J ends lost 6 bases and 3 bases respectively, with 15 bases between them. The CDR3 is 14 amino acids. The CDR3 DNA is TGTGCCAGCAGCTGGTCCCGGGACAACTACGAGCAGTACTTC. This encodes CASSWSRDNYEQYF.

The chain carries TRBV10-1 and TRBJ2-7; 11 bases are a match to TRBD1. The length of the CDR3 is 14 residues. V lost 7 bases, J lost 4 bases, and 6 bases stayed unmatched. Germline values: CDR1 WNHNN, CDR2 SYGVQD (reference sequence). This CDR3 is CASNPGQGVYEQYF. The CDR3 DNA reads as TGCGCCAGCAACCCGGGACAGGGGGTTTACGAGCAGTACTTC.

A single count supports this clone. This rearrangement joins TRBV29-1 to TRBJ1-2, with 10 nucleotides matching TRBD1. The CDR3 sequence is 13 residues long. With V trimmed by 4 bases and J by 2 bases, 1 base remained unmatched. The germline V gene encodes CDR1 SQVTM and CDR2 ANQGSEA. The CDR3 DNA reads TGCAGCGTTGCGGACAGGGGGAACTATGGCTACACCTTC. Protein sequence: CSVADRGNYGYTF.

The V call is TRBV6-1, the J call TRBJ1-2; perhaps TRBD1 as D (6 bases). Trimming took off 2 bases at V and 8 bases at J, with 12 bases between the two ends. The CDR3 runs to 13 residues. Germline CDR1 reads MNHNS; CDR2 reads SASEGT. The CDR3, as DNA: TGTGCCAGCAGTGAACTCCCGACAGGCGGCTACACCTTC. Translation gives CASSELPTGGYTF.

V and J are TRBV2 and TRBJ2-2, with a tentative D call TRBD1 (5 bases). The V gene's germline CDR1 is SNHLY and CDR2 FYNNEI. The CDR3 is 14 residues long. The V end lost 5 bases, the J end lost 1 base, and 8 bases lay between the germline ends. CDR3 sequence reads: CASSIGQNTGELFF. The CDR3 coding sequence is TGTGCCAGCAGTATAGGACAGAACACCGGGGAGCTGTTTTTT.

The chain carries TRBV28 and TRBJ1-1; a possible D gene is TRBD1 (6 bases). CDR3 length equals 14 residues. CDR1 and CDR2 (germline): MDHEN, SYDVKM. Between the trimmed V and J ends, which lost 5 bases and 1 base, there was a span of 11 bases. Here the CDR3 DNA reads TGTGCCAGCAGTCTCTTCAGGGGGAACACTGAAGCTTTCTTT. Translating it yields CASSLFRGNTEAFF. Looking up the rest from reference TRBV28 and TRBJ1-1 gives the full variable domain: DVKVTQSSRYLVKRTGEKVFLECVQDMDHENMFWYRQDPGLGLRLIYFSYDVKMKEKGDIPEGYSVSREKKERFSLILESASTNQTSMYLCASSLFRGNTEAFFGQGTRLTVV.